This T cell receptor beta chain appears in the sequencing data of a study of cytomegalovirus exposure and HLA in healthy donors. Study background: The same platform as the approximately 670 first-cohort repertoires was used for the 95 to 150 validation repertoires, a later analysis reported. Broader study findings: The study listed some 160 cytomegalovirus-associated TCR beta chains. Usually a TCR sequence was rare, but some public TCRs were found in many donors.

As regards this clone: Its antigen remains unidentified.

The donors were in the roughly 120-subject validation cohort; that cohort was separate from the roughly 730-subject first cohort. Trimming removed 1 base at V and 6 bases at J, with 7 bases between. The CDR3 contains 13 residues. Germline values: CDR1 SGHAT, CDR2 FQNNGV. Sequenced by immunoSEQ multiplex PCR; TCRdb stores in-frame clones only, minus some. Of 250,000 or so clones listed, about 90% are singletons. Sequencing was done on a sample of PBMCs. The V gene is TRBV11-2, the J gene TRBJ2-1; tentative D call: TRBD1 (5 bases). The clonotype was recovered from a woman in her late teens or twenties in good health and CMV-seronegative. The CDR3, as DNA: TGTGCCAGCAGCTTAGGCAGGGTCAATGAGCAGTTCTTC. Its translation: CASSLGRVNEQFF.